This T cell receptor (beta chain) was documented in a study of T cells in Graves' hyperthyroidism and ophthalmopathy. Across the whole study: Once the initial diagnosis was made, peripheral blood was obtained before any treatment.

On this clonotype: Its matching antigen is unknown.

Researchers took RNA transcripts and amplified the TCR beta CDR3 regions from them. The HTBI primer set drove a first-round RT-PCR of the TCR CDR3. Each CDR3 protein gets one entry after TCRdb re-called the multiplex PCR reads with MiXCR. The data contain over 300,000 distinct CDR3 sequences, approximately 13% of them seen just once; the ten biggest clones take up approximately 35%. Enrolled ophthalmopathy patients presented with a Clinical Activity Score of at least 3, a NOSPECS grade of at least 4, and disease duration under 3 months. Study-wide points: Peripheral blood also featured most of the thyroid clonotypes expanded above 0.001. Classification by a 13 V-J model distinguished ophthalmopathy from stable hyperthyroidism.

Germline V gene data show CDR1 as DFQATT and CDR2 as SNEGSKA (reference sequence). Unmatched junction bases numbered 9, after V lost 3 bases and J lost 6 bases. This CDR3 contains 16 residues. The receptor was derived from a woman aged 35 to 49 with Graves' ophthalmopathy. The sequenced material came from blood. V usage is TRBV20-1 and J usage is TRBJ2-1, with TRBD2 matching 12 bases. The DNA of the CDR3 is TGCAGTGCTAGGTGGCGGACTAGCGGGATCGGCAATGAGCAGTTCTTC. Translation: CSARWRTSGIGNEQFF.